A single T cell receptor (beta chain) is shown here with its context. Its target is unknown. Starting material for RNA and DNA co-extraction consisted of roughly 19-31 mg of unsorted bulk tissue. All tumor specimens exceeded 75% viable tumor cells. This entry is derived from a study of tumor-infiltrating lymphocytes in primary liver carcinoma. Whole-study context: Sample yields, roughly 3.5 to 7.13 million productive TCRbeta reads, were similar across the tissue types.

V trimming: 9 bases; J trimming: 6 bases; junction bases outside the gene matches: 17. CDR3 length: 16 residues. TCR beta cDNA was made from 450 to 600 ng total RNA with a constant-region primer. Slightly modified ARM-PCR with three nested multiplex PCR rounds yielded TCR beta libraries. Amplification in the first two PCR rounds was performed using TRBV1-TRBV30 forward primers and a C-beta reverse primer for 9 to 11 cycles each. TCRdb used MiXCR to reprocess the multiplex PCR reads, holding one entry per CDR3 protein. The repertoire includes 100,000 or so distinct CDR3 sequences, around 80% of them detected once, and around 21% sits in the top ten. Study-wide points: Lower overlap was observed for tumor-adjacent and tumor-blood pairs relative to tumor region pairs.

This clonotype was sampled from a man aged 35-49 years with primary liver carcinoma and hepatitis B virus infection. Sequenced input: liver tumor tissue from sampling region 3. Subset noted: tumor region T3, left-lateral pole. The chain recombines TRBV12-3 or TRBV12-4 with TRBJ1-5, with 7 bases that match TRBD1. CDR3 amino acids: CASSPSGQERAQPQHF. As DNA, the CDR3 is TGTGCCAGTAGTCCCTCAGGACAGGAGAGGGCTCAGCCCCAGCATTTT.